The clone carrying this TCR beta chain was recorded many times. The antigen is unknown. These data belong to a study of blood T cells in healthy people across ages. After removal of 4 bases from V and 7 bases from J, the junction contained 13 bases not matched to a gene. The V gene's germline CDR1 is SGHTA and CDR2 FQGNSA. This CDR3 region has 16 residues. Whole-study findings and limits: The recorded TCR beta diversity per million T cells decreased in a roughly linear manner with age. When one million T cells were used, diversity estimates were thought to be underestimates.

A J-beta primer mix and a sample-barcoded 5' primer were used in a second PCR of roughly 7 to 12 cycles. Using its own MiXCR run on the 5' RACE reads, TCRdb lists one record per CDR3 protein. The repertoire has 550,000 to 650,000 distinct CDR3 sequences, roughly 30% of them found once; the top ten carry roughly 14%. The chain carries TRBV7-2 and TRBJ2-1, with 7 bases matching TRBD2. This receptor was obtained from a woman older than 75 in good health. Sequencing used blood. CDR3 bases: TGTGCCAGCAGCTCCCTTCGGGGCGGGGGAGGTAATGAGCAGTTCTTC. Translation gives CASSSLRGGGGNEQFF.